One sample yielded the 15 T cell receptor beta chains listed below, sequenced in a study of cytomegalovirus exposure and HLA in healthy donors. In the PCR, 60 Vbeta and 13 Jbeta primers were used. Generated by immunoSEQ multiplex PCR, the TCRdb table keeps only in-frame clones and is missing some. The sample has 140,000 to 150,000 clones, around three quarters seen once; the top ten hold around 1.9%. Sequencing was carried out using PBMCs. The receptors originated from a man aged 40-49 years in good health and CMV-seronegative.

J is TRBJ2-1 and V is TRBV6-1; TRBD2 matches 12 bases. The trim removed 4 bases at V and 7 bases at J, leaving 2 bases unmatched. Germline V lookup: CDR1 MNHNS, CDR2 SASEGT. The CDR3 contains 14 residues. CDR3 in amino acids: CASSGLAGANEQFF. CDR3 coding DNA: TGTGCCAGCAGTGGACTAGCGGGAGCGAATGAGCAGTTCTTC.

V usage is TRBV9 and J usage is TRBJ2-2; possible D gene TRBD1, 5 bases. CDR1 is SGDLS and CDR2 is YYNGEE in the germline V gene. The CDR3 consists of 14 residues. Trimming took off 0 bases at V and 7 bases at J, with 10 bases between the two ends. CDR3 amino acids: CASSVGGVDGELFF. The CDR3, as DNA: TGTGCCAGCAGCGTAGGGGGCGTCGACGGGGAGCTGTTTTTT.

This rearrangement joins TRBV27 to TRBJ1-3, with D unresolved. Germline CDR1 is MNHEY and CDR2 is SMNVEV (reference sequence). CDR3 length: 13 residues. Trimming pared 5 bases from V and 3 bases from J, leaving 8 bases between. The CDR3 DNA follows: TGTGCCAGCAGTCTAATCCTTGGAAACACCATATATTTT. This translates into CASSLILGNTIYF.

This sequence joins TRBV5-5 and TRBJ2-5, with TRBD2 matching 11 bases. Unmatched junction bases numbered 16, after V lost 2 bases and J lost 7 bases. The CDR3 loop spans 18 amino acids. The V gene's germline CDR1 is SGHKS and CDR2 YYEKEE (reference sequence). The CDR3, as DNA: TGTGCCAGCAGCTTTTTTTCACTAGCGGGGGAATCTATCAGGACCCAGTACTTC. Translation gives CASSFFSLAGESIRTQYF.

This sequence joins TRBV30 and TRBJ2-7; D perhaps matches TRBD1 (5 bases). Trimming took 4 bases from V and 1 from J, leaving 20 bases between them. This CDR3 spans 16 amino acids. Germline loops: CDR1 GTSNPN, CDR2 SVGIG (reference sequence). CDR3: CAWTGWGEKGSYEQYF. CDR3 nucleotides: TGTGCCTGGACAGGGTGGGGTGAAAAAGGGTCCTACGAGCAGTACTTC.

The gene calls are TRBV5-6 and TRBJ1-4; 10 bases line up with TRBD1. CDR1 and CDR2 from the germline V gene are SGHDT and YYEEEE. After removal of 4 bases from V and 3 bases from J, the junction contained 6 bases not matched to a gene. The CDR3 runs 16 residues. The DNA of the CDR3 is TGTGCCAGCAGCCTGGACAGGGGGGCTGCTAATGAAAAACTGTTTTTT. Protein product: CASSLDRGAANEKLFF.

In this sample, this clone turned up once. The chain couples TRBV6-1 to TRBJ2-3, with a tentative D call TRBD2 (7 bases). Trimming removed 11 bases at V and 5 bases at J, with 14 bases between. This CDR3 region has 12 residues. Germline assignment: CDR1 MNHNS and CDR2 SASEGT. As DNA, the CDR3 is TGTGCCGCTCGGGGGGCCGGAGATACGCAGTATTTT. Translated, it gives CAARGAGDTQYF.

This chain joins TRBV28 and TRBJ2-1; 10 bases line up with TRBD1. Losses at the gene ends were 3 bases for V and 2 bases for J; bases not matched to a gene: 4. Germline CDR1 and CDR2: MDHEN and SYDVKM. The CDR3 spans 16 residues. In DNA, the CDR3 is TGTGCCAGCAGTTTCCTAGGACAGGGGGCCTACAATGAGCAGTTCTTC. This translates into CASSFLGQGAYNEQFF.

V usage is TRBV2 and J usage is TRBJ2-2, with 9 bases identical to TRBD1. Germline V CDR1 and CDR2: SNHLY, FYNNEI. V lost 7 bases, J lost 3 bases, and 12 bases stayed unmatched. This CDR3 is 17 amino acids long. CDR3 region: CASMGEGQGIYTGELFF. In DNA form, the CDR3 reads TGTGCCAGCATGGGGGAGGGACAGGGTATTTACACCGGGGAGCTGTTTTTT.

Here the CDR3 DNA reads TGTGCCAGCAGCCAAGGGACTAGCGGGACTAGGAGGTACAATGAGCAGTTCTTC. Amino acid sequence: CASSQGTSGTRRYNEQFF. The rearrangement joins TRBV11-2 to TRBJ2-1; 13 bases line up with TRBD2. CDR3 length: 18 amino acids. J gave up 4 bases and V 5 bases, and 11 bases lay outside the gene matches. The germline gives CDR1 SGHAT, CDR2 FQNNGV.

This chain connects TRBV12-5 to TRBJ2-1; 11 positions match TRBD2. The length of the CDR3 is 16 residues. The junction had 8 bases not matched to a gene; V was cut back by 3 bases and J by 7 bases. CDR1 is LGHNT and CDR2 is FRNRAP in the germline V gene. CDR3 coding DNA: TGTGCTAGTGGTTTAGATAGCGGGAGGGCCACGAATGAGCAGTTCTTC. Translation gives CASGLDSGRATNEQFF.

The rearrangement uses TRBV28 and TRBJ2-5, with 12 bases aligning to TRBD2. Judging by the DNA end, TRBJ2-7 fits better; the J call may be wrong. The germline gives CDR1 MDHEN, CDR2 SYDVKM. The CDR3 contains 20 residues. The CDR3 is CASSFGPGLAGPIVDYEQYF. In DNA form, the CDR3 reads TGTGCCAGCAGTTTCGGGCCTGGACTAGCGGGACCTATTGTGGACTACGAGCAGTACTTC.

Note on this clone: One end of the junction does not line up with germline, which may come from a read error. The gene calls are TRBV27 and TRBJ2-6; 9 nucleotides line up with TRBD1. The germline gives CDR1 MNHEY, CDR2 SMNVEV (reference sequence). The CDR3 sequence is 17 residues long. CDR3 amino acids: CASSTRDRANGANGLTF. The CDR3, as DNA: TGTGCCAGCAGTACGAGGGACAGGGCCAATGGGGCCAACGGCCTGACTTTC.

Only a few counts were recorded for this clone. The chain recombines TRBV5-6 with TRBJ1-2, with D uncertain. V lost 7 bases, J lost 4 bases, and 14 bases lay in between. CDR3 length: 13 amino acids. Looked up from germline, CDR1 is SGHDT and CDR2 is YYEEEE. The CDR3 DNA is TGTGCCAGCGGCGCGGGTGTTGTCTATGGCTACACCTTC. It is translated as CASGAGVVYGYTF.

This clone was counted a few times. The chain links TRBV5-1 to TRBJ1-6, with 9 positions matching TRBD1. Trimming removed 4 bases from V and 8 bases from J; junction bases left unmatched: 4. This CDR3 has 14 amino acids. Germline V lookup: CDR1 SGHRS, CDR2 YFSETQ. CDR3 in amino acids: CASSPRQGDSPLHF. The DNA of the CDR3 is TGCGCCAGCAGCCCGCGACAGGGGGATTCACCCCTCCACTTT.